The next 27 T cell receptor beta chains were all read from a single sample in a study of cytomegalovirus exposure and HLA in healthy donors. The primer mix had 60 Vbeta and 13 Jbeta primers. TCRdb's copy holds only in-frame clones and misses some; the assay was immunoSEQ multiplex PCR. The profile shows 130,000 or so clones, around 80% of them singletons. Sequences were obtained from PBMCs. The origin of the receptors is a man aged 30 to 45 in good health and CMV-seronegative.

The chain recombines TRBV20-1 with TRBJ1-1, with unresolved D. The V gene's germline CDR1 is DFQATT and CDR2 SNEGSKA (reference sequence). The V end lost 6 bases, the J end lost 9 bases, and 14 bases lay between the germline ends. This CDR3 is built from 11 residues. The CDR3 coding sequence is TGCAGTGCCCAACAAGCGGGCCAAGCTTTCTTT. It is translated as CSAQQAGQAFF.

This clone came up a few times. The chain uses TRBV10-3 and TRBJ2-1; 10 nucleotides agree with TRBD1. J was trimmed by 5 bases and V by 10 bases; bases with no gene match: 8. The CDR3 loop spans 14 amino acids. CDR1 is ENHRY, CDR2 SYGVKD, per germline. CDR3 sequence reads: CATRTGGLNNEQFF. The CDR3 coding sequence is TGTGCCACCCGGACAGGGGGGTTAAACAATGAGCAGTTCTTC.

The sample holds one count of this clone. The CDR3 protein is CASSILDRPTSGNTIYF. In DNA, the CDR3 is TGTGCCAGCAGCATACTAGACAGGCCAACCTCTGGAAACACCATATATTTT. This chain links TRBV7-9 with TRBJ1-3, with D possibly matching TRBD1 (6 bases). Germline values: CDR1 SEHNR, CDR2 FQNEAQ (reference sequence). The CDR3 length is 17 residues. Trimming took off 5 bases at V and 0 bases at J, with 17 bases between the two ends. The whole variable domain, remainder taken from reference TRBV7-9 and TRBJ1-3, is DTGVSQNPRHKITKRGQNVTFRCDPISEHNRLYWYRQTLGQGPEFLTYFQNEAQLEKSRLLSDRFSAERPKGSFSTLEIQRTEQGDSAMYLCASSILDRPTSGNTIYFGEGSWLTVV.

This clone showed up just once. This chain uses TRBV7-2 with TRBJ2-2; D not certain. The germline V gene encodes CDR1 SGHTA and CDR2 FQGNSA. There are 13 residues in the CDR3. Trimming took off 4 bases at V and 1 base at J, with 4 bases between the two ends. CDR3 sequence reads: CASSSKNTGELFF. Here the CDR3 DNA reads TGTGCCAGCAGCTCTAAGAACACCGGGGAGCTGTTTTTT.

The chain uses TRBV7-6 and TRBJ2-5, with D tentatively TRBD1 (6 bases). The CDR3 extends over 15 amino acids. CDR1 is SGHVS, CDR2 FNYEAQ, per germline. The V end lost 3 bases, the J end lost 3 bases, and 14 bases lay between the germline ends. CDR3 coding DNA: TGTGCCAGCAGCTTTGGCCCGGGACACAAAGAGACCCAGTACTTC. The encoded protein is CASSFGPGHKETQYF. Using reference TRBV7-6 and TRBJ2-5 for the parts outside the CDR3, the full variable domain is GAGVSQSPRYKVTKRGQDVALRCDPISGHVSLYWYRQALGQGPEFLTYFNYEAQQDKSGLPNDRFSAERPEGSISTLTIQRTEQRDSAMYRCASSFGPGHKETQYFGPGTRLLVL.

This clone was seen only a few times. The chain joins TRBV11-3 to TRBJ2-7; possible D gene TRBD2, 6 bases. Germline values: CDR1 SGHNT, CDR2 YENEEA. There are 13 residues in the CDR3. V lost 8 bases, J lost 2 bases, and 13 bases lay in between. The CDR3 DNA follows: TGTGCCAGCGGGATGGGGGGAACCTACGAGCAGTACTTC. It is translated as CASGMGGTYEQYF.

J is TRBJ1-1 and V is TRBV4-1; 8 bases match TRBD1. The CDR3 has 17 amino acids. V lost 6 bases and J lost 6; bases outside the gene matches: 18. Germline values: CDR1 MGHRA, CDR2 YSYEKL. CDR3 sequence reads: CASRQPGTGGRGAEAFF. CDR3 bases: TGCGCCAGCAGACAACCCGGGACAGGAGGACGGGGGGCTGAAGCTTTCTTT.

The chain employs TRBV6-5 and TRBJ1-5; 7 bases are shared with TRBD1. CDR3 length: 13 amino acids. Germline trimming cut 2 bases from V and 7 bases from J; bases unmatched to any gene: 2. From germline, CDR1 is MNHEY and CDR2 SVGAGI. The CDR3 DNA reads TGTGCCAGCAGTTACAGGGGGCCACAGCCCCAGCATTTT. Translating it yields CASSYRGPQPQHF.

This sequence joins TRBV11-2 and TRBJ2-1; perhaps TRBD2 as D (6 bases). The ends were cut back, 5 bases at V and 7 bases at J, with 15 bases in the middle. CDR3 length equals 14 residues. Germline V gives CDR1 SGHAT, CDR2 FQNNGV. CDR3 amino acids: CASSPHRGRNEQFF. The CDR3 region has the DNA TGTGCCAGCAGCCCCCATCGGGGGAGGAATGAGCAGTTCTTC.

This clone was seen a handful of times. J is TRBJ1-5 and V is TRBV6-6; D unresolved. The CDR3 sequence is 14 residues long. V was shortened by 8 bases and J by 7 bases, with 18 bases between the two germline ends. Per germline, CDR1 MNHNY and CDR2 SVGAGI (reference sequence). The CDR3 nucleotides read TGTGCCAGCTGCCTAGCCGGGGAGACGCAGCCCCAGCATTTT. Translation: CASCLAGETQPQHF.

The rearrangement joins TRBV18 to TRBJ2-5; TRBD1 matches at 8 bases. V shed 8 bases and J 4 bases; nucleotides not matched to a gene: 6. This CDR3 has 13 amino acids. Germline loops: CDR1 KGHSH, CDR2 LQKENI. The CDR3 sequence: CASRATGVETQYF. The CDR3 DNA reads TGTGCCAGCCGGGCGACAGGGGTAGAGACCCAGTACTTC.

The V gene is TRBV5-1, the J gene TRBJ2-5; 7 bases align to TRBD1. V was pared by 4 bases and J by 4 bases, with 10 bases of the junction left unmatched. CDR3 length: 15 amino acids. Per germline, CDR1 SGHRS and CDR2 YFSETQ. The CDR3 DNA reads TGCGCCAGCAGCGAGAGGACAGGTTCTGGAGAGACCCAGTACTTC. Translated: CASSERTGSGETQYF.

The DNA of the CDR3 is TGTGCCAGCAGCCAAGATTGGTCGCCAGCTAGGAATTACGAGCAGTACTTC. This codes for CASSQDWSPARNYEQYF. V is TRBV14 and J is TRBJ2-7; D uncertain. The CDR3 is 17 amino acids. Trimming took 0 bases from V and 4 from J, leaving 19 bases between them. Per the germline V gene, CDR1 is SGHDN and CDR2 is FVKESK. Looking up the rest from reference TRBV14 and TRBJ2-7 gives the full variable domain: EAGVTQFPSHSVIEKGQTVTLRCDPISGHDNLYWYRRVMGKEIKFLLHFVKESKQDESGMPNNRFLAERTGGTYSTLKVQPAELEDSGVYFCASSQDWSPARNYEQYFGPGTRLTVT.

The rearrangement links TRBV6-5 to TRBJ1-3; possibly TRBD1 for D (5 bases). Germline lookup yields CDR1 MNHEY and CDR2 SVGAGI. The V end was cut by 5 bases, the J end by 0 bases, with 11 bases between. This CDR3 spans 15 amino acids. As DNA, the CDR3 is TGTGCCAGCAGTACCCGGACATCCTCTGGAAACACCATATATTTT. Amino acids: CASSTRTSSGNTIYF.

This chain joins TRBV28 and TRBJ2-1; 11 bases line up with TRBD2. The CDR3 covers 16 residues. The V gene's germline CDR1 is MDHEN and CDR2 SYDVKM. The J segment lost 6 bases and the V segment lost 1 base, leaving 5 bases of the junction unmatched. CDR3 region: CASSLLGLADINEQFF. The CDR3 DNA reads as TGTGCCAGCAGTTTATTGGGACTAGCGGACATCAATGAGCAGTTCTTC.

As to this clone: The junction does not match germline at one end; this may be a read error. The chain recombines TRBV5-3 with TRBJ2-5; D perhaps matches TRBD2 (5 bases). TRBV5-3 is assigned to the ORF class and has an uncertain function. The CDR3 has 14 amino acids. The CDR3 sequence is CARSTLGREEAQYF. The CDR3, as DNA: TGTGCCAGAAGCACCCTCGGACGGGAAGAGGCCCAGTACTTC.

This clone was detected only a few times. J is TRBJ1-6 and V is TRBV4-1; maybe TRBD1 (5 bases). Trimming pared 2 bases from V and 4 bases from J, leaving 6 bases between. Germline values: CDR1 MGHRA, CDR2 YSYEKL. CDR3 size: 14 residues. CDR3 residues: CASSQRQYNSPLHF. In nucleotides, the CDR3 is TGCGCCAGCAGCCAACGACAGTATAATTCACCCCTCCACTTT.

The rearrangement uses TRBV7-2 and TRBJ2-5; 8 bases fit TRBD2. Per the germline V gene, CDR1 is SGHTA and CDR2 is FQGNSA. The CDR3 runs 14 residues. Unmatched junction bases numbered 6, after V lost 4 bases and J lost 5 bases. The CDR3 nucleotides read TGTGCCAGCAGCTCCCCGGGACTAGGGGAGACCCAGTACTTC. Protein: CASSSPGLGETQYF.

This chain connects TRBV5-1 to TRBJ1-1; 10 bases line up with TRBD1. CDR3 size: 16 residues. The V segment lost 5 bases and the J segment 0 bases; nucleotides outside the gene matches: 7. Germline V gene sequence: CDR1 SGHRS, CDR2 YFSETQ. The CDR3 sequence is CASRGLGQGMNTEAFF. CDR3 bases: TGCGCCAGCAGAGGCCTGGGACAGGGGATGAACACTGAAGCTTTCTTT.

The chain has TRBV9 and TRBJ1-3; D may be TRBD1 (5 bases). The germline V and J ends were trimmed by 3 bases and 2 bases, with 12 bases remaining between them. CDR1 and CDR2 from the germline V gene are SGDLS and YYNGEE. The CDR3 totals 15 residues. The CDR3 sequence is CASSDPDNTGNTIYF. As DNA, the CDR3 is TGTGCCAGCAGCGACCCGGACAATACTGGAAACACCATATATTTT.

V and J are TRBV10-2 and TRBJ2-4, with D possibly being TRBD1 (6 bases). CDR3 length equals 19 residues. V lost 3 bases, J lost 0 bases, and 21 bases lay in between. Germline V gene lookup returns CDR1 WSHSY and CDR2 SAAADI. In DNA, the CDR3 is TGCGCCAGCAGTGACTTACAGGGAAACGACTTATTAGCCAAAAACATTCAGTACTTC. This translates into CASSDLQGNDLLAKNIQYF.

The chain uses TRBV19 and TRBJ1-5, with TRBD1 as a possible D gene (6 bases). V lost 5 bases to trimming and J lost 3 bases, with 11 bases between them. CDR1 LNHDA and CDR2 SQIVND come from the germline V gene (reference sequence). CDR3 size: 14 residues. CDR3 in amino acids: CASSLTGYNQPQHF. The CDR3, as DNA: TGTGCCAGTAGTCTGACAGGATACAATCAGCCCCAGCATTTT.

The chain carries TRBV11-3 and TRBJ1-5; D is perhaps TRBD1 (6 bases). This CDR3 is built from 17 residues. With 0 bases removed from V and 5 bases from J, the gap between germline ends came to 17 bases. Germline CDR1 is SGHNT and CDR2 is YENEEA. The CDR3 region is CASSLDPVQGPHQPQHF. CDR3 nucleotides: TGTGCCAGCAGCTTAGACCCCGTCCAGGGGCCCCATCAGCCCCAGCATTTT.

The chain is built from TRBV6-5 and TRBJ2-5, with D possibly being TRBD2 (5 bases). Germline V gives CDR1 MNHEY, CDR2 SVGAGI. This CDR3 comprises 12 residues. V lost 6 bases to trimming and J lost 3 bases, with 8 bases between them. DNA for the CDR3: TGTGCCAGCAGAGAGGGTGAAGAGACCCAGTACTTC. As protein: CASREGEETQYF.

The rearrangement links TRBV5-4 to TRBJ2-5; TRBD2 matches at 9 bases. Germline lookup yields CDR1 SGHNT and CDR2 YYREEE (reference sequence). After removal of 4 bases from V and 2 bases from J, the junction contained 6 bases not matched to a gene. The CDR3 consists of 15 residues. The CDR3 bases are TGTGCCAGCAGCCTGACTAGCGGACCTCAAGAGACCCAGTACTTC. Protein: CASSLTSGPQETQYF.

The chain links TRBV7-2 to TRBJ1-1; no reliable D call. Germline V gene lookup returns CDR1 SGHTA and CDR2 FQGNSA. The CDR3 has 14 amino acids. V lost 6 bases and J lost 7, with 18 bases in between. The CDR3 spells CASRPRLLGLEAFF. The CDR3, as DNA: TGTGCCAGCAGACCACGACTCTTAGGACTTGAAGCTTTCTTT.

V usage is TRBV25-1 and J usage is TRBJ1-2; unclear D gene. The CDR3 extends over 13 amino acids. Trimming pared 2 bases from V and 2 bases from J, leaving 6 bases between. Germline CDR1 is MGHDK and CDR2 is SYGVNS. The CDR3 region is CASSETGNYGYTF. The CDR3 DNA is TGTGCCAGCAGTGAAACGGGGAACTATGGCTACACCTTC.